The rows below give T cell receptor beta chains drawn from one sample of a study of blood T cell repertoires in COVID-19. Only in-frame clones appear in the TCRdb table, and some are missing; sequencing was by immunoSEQ multiplex PCR. Of 30,000 to 35,000 clones in the sample, 85% to 95% are singletons; the top ten hold more than 4%. Sequences were obtained from peripheral blood. The source is a human donor in a cohort sampled during active COVID-19. Each CDR3 is given with its conserved first and last residue. A D gene is named only where the DNA matches it firmly. The size of a clone is reported for some rows only, either as once, few or many, or as a class for expanded clones.

v_gene,d_gene,abundance,j_gene,CDR3aa,CDR3nt
TRBV28,TRBD1,NA,TRBJ2-2,CASSFSLPGQRTGELFF,TGTGCCAGCAGTTTTTCACTCCCGGGACAGCGCACCGGGGAGCTGTTTTTT
TRBV2,TRBD1,once,TRBJ1-1,CASSGGGTVFMNTEAFF,TGTGCCAGCAGTGGCGGAGGGACAGTGTTCATGAACACTGAAGCTTTCTTT
TRBV12-3/TRBV12-4,NA,NA,TRBJ1-1,CASSLARLTTAFF,TGTGCCAGCAGTTTAGCGCGTCTGACAACCGCTTTCTTT
TRBV12-3/TRBV12-4,NA,NA,TRBJ1-6,CASTPRGYSPLHF,TGTGCCAGCACCCCCCGCGGGTATTCACCCCTCCACTTT
TRBV10-1,NA,NA,TRBJ1-1,CASSAQEMAAEAFF,TGCGCCAGCAGCGCACAGGAAATGGCCGCTGAAGCTTTCTTT
TRBV9,NA,NA,TRBJ1-5,CASSVDIRGPQHF,TGTGCCAGCAGCGTGGACATCAGGGGGCCCCAGCATTTT
TRBV13,NA,NA,TRBJ1-5,CASKRQGRNQPQHF,TGTGCCAGCAAGAGGCAGGGAAGAAATCAGCCCCAGCATTTT
TRBV28,TRBD1,NA,TRBJ1-5,CASTWDSLNQPQHF,TGTGCCAGCACCTGGGACAGCCTAAATCAGCCCCAGCATTTT
TRBV5-1,TRBD1,NA,TRBJ2-3,CASSVTGADTQYF,TGCGCCAGCAGCGTAACAGGGGCCGATACGCAGTATTTT
TRBV13,TRBD1,NA,TRBJ2-7,CASGTGAYEQYF,TGTGCCAGTGGGACAGGGGCCTACGAGCAGTACTTC
TRBV7-9,TRBD2,NA,TRBJ2-3,CASSPPMSGGSTDTQYF,TGTGCCAGCAGCCCGCCGATGAGCGGGGGGAGCACAGATACGCAGTATTTT
TRBV30,NA,once,TRBJ1-2,CAWSAGGFGGGYTF,TGTGCCTGGAGTGCAGGTGGCTTCGGGGGGGGCTACACCTTC
TRBV12-5,NA,NA,TRBJ1-5,CASGLMRGLIRPGNQPQHF,TGTGCTAGTGGTTTAATGCGGGGGTTGATCCGCCCCGGCAATCAGCCCCAGCATTTT
TRBV19,NA,NA,TRBJ2-3,CASSIGQGNTDTQYF,TGTGCCAGTAGTATTGGGCAGGGGAACACAGATACGCAGTATTTT
TRBV29-1,NA,NA,TRBJ1-5,CSVVLGGNQPQHF,TGCAGCGTTGTATTAGGGGGCAATCAGCCCCAGCATTTT
TRBV5-1,TRBD1,NA,TRBJ2-3,CASSLGQGPDTQYF,TGCGCCAGCAGCTTGGGACAGGGGCCAGATACGCAGTATTTT
TRBV19,NA,NA,TRBJ1-4,CASSTKGVHGEKLFF,TGTGCCAGTAGTACAAAGGGGGTCCACGGAGAAAAACTGTTTTTT
TRBV3-1/TRBV3-2,NA,NA,TRBJ2-5,CASSQEQGQETQYF,TGTGCCAGCAGCCAAGAACAGGGCCAAGAGACCCAGTACTTC
TRBV9,TRBD2,NA,TRBJ2-2,CASTRGRGLAGYTGELFF,TGTGCCAGCACTAGGGGTCGAGGCCTAGCGGGATATACCGGGGAGCTGTTTTTT
TRBV6-5,NA,NA,TRBJ1-1,CASGAKVSGDTEAFF,TGTGCCAGCGGGGCTAAGGTCTCAGGGGACACTGAAGCTTTCTTT
TRBV19,NA,NA,TRBJ1-1,CASSTGDLRGTEAFF,TGTGCCAGTAGTACTGGCGACTTGAGGGGGACTGAAGCTTTCTTT
TRBV5-1,TRBD2,NA,TRBJ2-3,CASSLGGRGVPGYTDTQYF,TGCGCCAGCAGCTTGGGAGGACGGGGGGTCCCAGGGTACACAGATACGCAGTATTTT
TRBV13,NA,NA,TRBJ2-7,CASSLGQGVTYEQYF,TGTGCCAGCAGCTTAGGACAGGGCGTTACCTACGAGCAGTACTTC
TRBV5-1,TRBD1,NA,TRBJ2-7,CASSPEGARGEQYF,TGCGCCAGCAGCCCTGAGGGGGCTAGAGGGGAGCAGTACTTC
TRBV18,TRBD1,NA,TRBJ2-5,CASSPGQGAGETQYF,TGTGCCAGCTCACCCGGACAGGGGGCAGGAGAGACCCAGTACTTC
TRBV27,TRBD1,NA,TRBJ1-1,CASSLLYGQGNTEAFF,TGTGCCAGCAGTTTACTCTACGGACAGGGGAACACTGAAGCTTTCTTT
TRBV5-1,TRBD1,NA,TRBJ1-6,CASSFGRGPGSYNSPLHF,TGCGCCAGCAGCTTTGGCAGGGGGCCAGGTTCCTATAATTCACCCCTCCACTTT
TRBV9,NA,NA,TRBJ2-1,CASSPRGSGFEQFF,TGTGCCAGCAGCCCCCGAGGTAGCGGCTTTGAGCAGTTCTTC
TRBV9,NA,NA,TRBJ1-2,CASSVDQDNYGYTF,TGTGCCAGCAGCGTAGATCAGGATAACTATGGCTACACCTTC
TRBV7-8,NA,NA,TRBJ2-4,CASKRLGANIQYF,TGTGCCAGCAAACGACTAGGTGCAAACATTCAGTACTTC
TRBV5-1,NA,NA,TRBJ1-6,CASSIGGLDSPLHF,TGCGCCAGCTCAATCGGGGGGTTGGATTCACCCCTCCACTTT
TRBV29-1,NA,NA,TRBJ1-2,CSVSAGNYGYTF,TGCAGCGTAAGCGCCGGGAACTATGGCTACACCTTC
TRBV7-9,NA,NA,TRBJ2-7,CASSPKTGRSSYEQYF,TGTGCCAGCAGCCCGAAGACCGGGAGAAGCTCCTACGAGCAGTACTTC
TRBV27,NA,NA,TRBJ2-5,CASSKTRTGQETQYF,TGTGCCAGCAGTAAGACTAGGACCGGGCAAGAGACCCAGTACTTC
TRBV6-5,NA,NA,TRBJ1-1,CASSYSAPHTEAFF,TGTGCCAGCAGTTACTCAGCCCCCCACACTGAAGCTTTCTTT
TRBV14,TRBD1,NA,TRBJ2-2,CASSRGQGPITGELFF,TGTGCCAGCAGCCGCGGACAGGGGCCGATCACCGGGGAGCTGTTTTTT
TRBV6-1,TRBD1,NA,TRBJ1-6,CASSDPGQGWNSPLHF,TGTGCCAGCAGTGATCCGGGACAGGGATGGAATTCACCCCTCCACTTT
TRBV15,NA,NA,TRBJ2-1,CATSRDLSSYNEQFF,TGTGCCACCAGCAGAGATTTGAGCTCCTACAATGAGCAGTTCTTC
TRBV7-9,NA,NA,TRBJ2-7,CASSLRTDTYEQYF,TGTGCCAGCAGCTTAAGGACAGACACCTACGAGCAGTACTTC
TRBV6-5,NA,NA,TRBJ2-2,CASRRGQNTGELFF,TGTGCCAGCAGACGGGGACAGAACACCGGGGAGCTGTTTTTT
TRBV7-9,NA,NA,TRBJ1-1,CASSLVGVSARHRTEAFF,TGTGCCAGCAGCTTAGTAGGGGTCTCGGCAAGACATAGGACTGAAGCTTTCTTT
TRBV4-1,NA,NA,TRBJ1-1,CASSQAYRANTEAFF,TGCGCCAGCAGCCAAGCGTACAGGGCGAACACTGAAGCTTTCTTT
TRBV9,TRBD2,NA,TRBJ2-3,CASSVVPRGAGADTQYF,TGTGCCAGCAGCGTAGTGCCCCGGGGAGCGGGAGCAGATACGCAGTATTTT
TRBV7-6,TRBD2,NA,TRBJ2-1,CASSSGTSAYNEQFF,TGTGCCAGCAGCTCCGGGACTAGCGCTTACAATGAGCAGTTCTTC
TRBV25-1,NA,NA,TRBJ2-5,CASSDPRGRELGETQYF,TGTGCCAGCAGTGACCCCCGGGGCCGGGAGTTAGGAGAGACCCAGTACTTC
TRBV7-9,TRBD1,NA,TRBJ2-4,CASSLSGTGAKNIQYF,TGTGCCAGCAGCCTTTCCGGGACAGGTGCCAAAAACATTCAGTACTTC
TRBV6-5,NA,NA,TRBJ1-3,CAILRGPSGNTIYF,TGTGCCATCCTCAGGGGACCCTCTGGAAACACCATATATTTT
TRBV11-2,NA,NA,TRBJ2-1,CASSLETASYNEQFF,TGTGCCAGCAGCTTAGAGACAGCCTCTTACAATGAGCAGTTCTTC
TRBV4-1,NA,once,TRBJ2-1,CASSPKEISLAGAYYNEQFF,TGCGCCAGCAGCCCGAAGGAGATCTCGTTGGCGGGGGCCTACTACAATGAGCAGTTCTTC
TRBV6-5,NA,NA,TRBJ2-7,CASSYAGRGIEQYF,TGTGCCAGCAGTTACGCGGGACGGGGCATCGAGCAGTACTTC
TRBV9,TRBD2,NA,TRBJ2-5,CASRAGAETQYF,TGTGCCAGCAGAGCGGGAGCCGAGACCCAGTACTTC
TRBV5-8,NA,NA,TRBJ2-2,CASSFLHNTGELFF,TGTGCCAGCAGCTTCTTACATAACACCGGGGAGCTGTTTTTT
TRBV6-5,TRBD1,NA,TRBJ1-1,CASSPGQGETEAFF,TGTGCCAGCAGCCCGGGACAGGGGGAAACTGAAGCTTTCTTT